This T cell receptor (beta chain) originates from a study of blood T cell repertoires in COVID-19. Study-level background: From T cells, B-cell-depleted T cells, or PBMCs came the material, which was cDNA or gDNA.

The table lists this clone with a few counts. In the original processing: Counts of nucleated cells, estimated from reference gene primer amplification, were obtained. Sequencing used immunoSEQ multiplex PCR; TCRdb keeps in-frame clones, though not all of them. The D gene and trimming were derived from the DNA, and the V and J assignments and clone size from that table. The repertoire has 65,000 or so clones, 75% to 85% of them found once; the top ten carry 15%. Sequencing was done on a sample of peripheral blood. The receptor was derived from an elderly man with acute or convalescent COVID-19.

This CDR3 is CASWGRRGFEAFF. In DNA form, the CDR3 reads TGTGCCAGCTGGGGCCGCAGGGGTTTTGAAGCTTTCTTT. The chain carries TRBV6-5 and TRBJ1-1; D may be TRBD1 (6 bases). From germline, CDR1 is MNHEY and CDR2 SVGAGI. Trimming removed 8 bases at V and 7 bases at J, with 17 bases between. This CDR3 is built from 13 residues.